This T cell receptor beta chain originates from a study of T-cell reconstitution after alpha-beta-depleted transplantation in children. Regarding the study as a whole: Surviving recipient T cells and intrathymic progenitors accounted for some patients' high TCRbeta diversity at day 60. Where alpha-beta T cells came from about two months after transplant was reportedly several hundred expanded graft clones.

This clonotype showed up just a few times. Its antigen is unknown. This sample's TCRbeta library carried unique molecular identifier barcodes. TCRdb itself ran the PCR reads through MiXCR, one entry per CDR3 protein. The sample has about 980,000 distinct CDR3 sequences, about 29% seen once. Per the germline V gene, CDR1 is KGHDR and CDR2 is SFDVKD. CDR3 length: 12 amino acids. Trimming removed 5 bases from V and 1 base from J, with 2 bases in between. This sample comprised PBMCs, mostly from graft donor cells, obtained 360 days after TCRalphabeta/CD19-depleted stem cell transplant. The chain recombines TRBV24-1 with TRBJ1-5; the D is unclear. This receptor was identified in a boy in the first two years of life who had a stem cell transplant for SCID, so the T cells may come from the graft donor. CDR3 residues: CATSGSNQPQHF. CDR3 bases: TGTGCCACCAGTGGCAGCAATCAGCCCCAGCATTTT.